Following are 27 T cell receptor beta chains from one sample sequenced in a study of T-cell reconstitution after alpha-beta-depleted transplantation in children. TCRbeta library preparation incorporated unique molecular identifiers. Using its own MiXCR run on the PCR reads, TCRdb lists one record per CDR3 protein. The data show some 830,000 distinct CDR3 sequences, roughly 16% seen once. This specimen was PBMCs, mostly from graft donor cells, taken 360 days after TCRalphabeta/CD19-depleted stem cell transplant. Receptors were obtained from a male patient younger than 18 who had a stem cell transplant for acute lymphoblastic leukemia, so the T cells may come from the graft donor.

In nucleotides, the CDR3 is TGTGCCAGCAGCTTATCGGGGGCCAGGACATTCGGCTACACCTTC. Its protein product is CASSLSGARTFGYTF. The chain employs TRBV7-2 and TRBJ1-2, with D perhaps matching TRBD1 (6 bases). V gave up 2 bases and J gave up 8 bases, with 18 bases separating them. CDR1 is SGHTA, CDR2 FQGNSA, per germline. The CDR3 totals 15 residues.

The genes are TRBV15 and TRBJ2-1, with 7 nucleotides matching TRBD2. V shed 0 bases and J 6 bases; nucleotides not matched to a gene: 17. The CDR3 covers 19 residues. Germline V gene data show CDR1 as LNHNV and CDR2 as YYDKDF (reference sequence). CDR3 coding DNA: TGTGCCACCAGCAGAGATCTGGGTGGGGGTGGACTAGTGGGCAATGAGCAGTTCTTC. Its translation: CATSRDLGGGGLVGNEQFF.

This clonotype occurred a few times. This chain connects TRBV10-3 to TRBJ2-3; 10 bases match TRBD2. From germline, CDR1 is ENHRY and CDR2 SYGVKD. The junction had 1 base not matched to a gene; V was cut back by 2 bases and J by 8 bases. CDR3 length: 13 residues. The CDR3 region is CAISELAGATQYF. The CDR3 DNA sequence: TGTGCCATCAGTGAGCTAGCGGGAGCTACGCAGTATTTT.

V and J are TRBV5-1 and TRBJ2-1, with TRBD2 matching 7 bases. The germline V gene has CDR1 SGHRS and CDR2 YFSETQ. The CDR3 totals 16 residues. The J segment lost 5 bases and the V segment lost 4 bases, leaving 12 bases of the junction unmatched. The CDR3 DNA follows: TGCGCCAGCAGCAACAACGTGGAGGGAGGGGACAATGAGCAGTTCTTC. It encodes CASSNNVEGGDNEQFF.

The chain carries TRBV12-3 or TRBV12-4 and TRBJ2-7, with TRBD1 matching 8 bases. The CDR3 is 11 amino acids. V trimming: 5 bases; J trimming: 9 bases; junction bases outside the gene matches: 3. In DNA form, the CDR3 reads TGTGCCAGCAGTACAGGGGGTTTGCAGTACTTC. Translating gives CASSTGGLQYF.

This clonotype was seen only a few times. V usage is TRBV6-5 and J usage is TRBJ2-5, with 10 bases matching TRBD2. The ends lost 3 bases at V and 4 bases at J; junction bases unmatched: 8. This CDR3 is built from 16 residues. Germline V gives CDR1 MNHEY, CDR2 SVGAGI. The CDR3 here is CASSYPSGRGRETQYF. The CDR3 bases are TGTGCCAGCAGTTATCCTAGCGGGAGAGGGAGAGAGACCCAGTACTTC.

The genes are TRBV7-9 and TRBJ2-1; the match to TRBD2 covers 8 bases. V dropped 1 base and J dropped 5; count of bases not matched to a gene: 7. Per the germline V gene, CDR1 is SEHNR and CDR2 is FQNEAQ (reference sequence). CDR3 length equals 16 residues. CDR3 sequence reads: CASSLGAGGLHNEQFF. The CDR3 DNA follows: TGTGCCAGCAGCTTAGGGGCGGGAGGTCTCCACAATGAGCAGTTCTTC.

The genes are TRBV5-1 and TRBJ1-1; D is ambiguous. This CDR3 is 15 amino acids long. Germline CDR1 reads SGHRS; CDR2 reads YFSETQ. V was clipped by 1 base and J by 1 base, with 11 bases between them. The CDR3 loop is CASSLNAGANTEAFF. The CDR3 nucleotides are TGCGCCAGCAGCTTGAACGCAGGCGCGAACACTGAAGCTTTCTTT.

This clonotype was detected ten times or more. This CDR3 is CATSAEYSYNEQFF. The CDR3 region has the DNA TGTGCCACCAGCGCAGAATACTCCTACAATGAGCAGTTCTTC. The chain employs TRBV15 and TRBJ2-1; D unclear. Germline-derived CDR1 and CDR2 are LNHNV and YYDKDF (reference sequence). The CDR3 spans 14 residues. V lost 5 bases and J 0 bases, leaving 8 bases between the germline ends.

The chain is built from TRBV29-1 and TRBJ2-7; the D is unclear. Trimming removed 5 bases from V and 9 bases from J, with 14 bases in between. The germline gives CDR1 SQVTM, CDR2 ANQGSEA. The CDR3 extends over 11 amino acids. CDR3 loop: CSVNPGPRQYF. CDR3 in DNA: TGCAGCGTTAACCCCGGGCCTCGGCAGTACTTC.

The V call is TRBV7-6, the J call TRBJ2-2; TRBD2 might be the D (6 bases). This CDR3 is built from 16 residues. Germline V gene lookup returns CDR1 SGHVS and CDR2 FNYEAQ. Trimming stripped 1 base from V and 4 bases from J, with 13 bases between. The CDR3: CASSLGAAGLTGELFF. In DNA, the CDR3 is TGTGCCAGCAGCTTAGGCGCAGCGGGCCTCACCGGGGAGCTGTTTTTT.

There are a few counts of this clonotype. The chain carries TRBV9 and TRBJ1-3, with D perhaps matching TRBD1 (5 bases). V gave up 0 bases and J gave up 0 bases, with 10 bases separating them. The germline V gene encodes CDR1 SGDLS and CDR2 YYNGEE. This CDR3 has 16 amino acids. The CDR3 DNA follows: TGTGCCAGCAGCGTAGAACCAGGGTTCTCTGGAAACACCATATATTTT. Translated, it gives CASSVEPGFSGNTIYF.

Only a few counts were recorded for this clonotype. The rearrangement joins TRBV29-1 to TRBJ2-2; D may be TRBD1 or TRBD2 (6 bases each). Germline CDR1 SQVTM, CDR2 ANQGSEA. The CDR3 length is 16 residues. Deletions cut 3 bases from V and 3 bases from J, with 17 bases between. CDR3 bases: TGCAGCGTTGAGGTATACGGGGGCCGGGACACCGGGGAGCTGTTTTTT. Protein product: CSVEVYGGRDTGELFF.

This clonotype was seen only a few times. The chain recombines TRBV7-2 with TRBJ1-2, with TRBD1 identical over 7 bases. Germline CDR1 SGHTA, CDR2 FQGNSA. The CDR3 spans 15 residues. V shed 1 base, J shed 6 bases, and the junction held 8 bases outside the gene matches. The CDR3 coding sequence is TGTGCCAGCAGCTTAGGAGACCCAGGGGGAAATGGCTACACCTTC. Its protein product is CASSLGDPGGNGYTF.

This clonotype has only one observation. Here the CDR3 reads CAWRGLESKNIQYF. CDR3 sequence (DNA): TGTGCCTGGAGAGGGTTAGAATCCAAAAACATTCAGTACTTC. The rearrangement uses TRBV30 and TRBJ2-4, with unresolved D. Looked up from germline, CDR1 is GTSNPN and CDR2 is SVGIG (reference sequence). The germline V and J ends were trimmed by 3 bases and 2 bases, with 11 bases remaining between them. The CDR3 covers 14 residues.

This clonotype was counted many times. V and J are TRBV5-1 and TRBJ1-1, with 9 bases aligning to TRBD1. This CDR3 has 14 amino acids. CDR1 and CDR2 from the germline V gene are SGHRS and YFSETQ. V trimming: 2 bases; J trimming: 4 bases; junction bases outside the gene matches: 3. CDR3 region: CASSFGQGITEAFF. In DNA form, the CDR3 reads TGCGCCAGCAGCTTTGGACAGGGGATCACTGAAGCTTTCTTT.

The V and J genes are TRBV18 and TRBJ1-1, with unresolved D. Trimming cost V 4 bases and J 0 bases, with 12 bases left between them. The CDR3 sequence is 15 residues long. Germline loops: CDR1 KGHSH, CDR2 LQKENI. This CDR3 reads CASSRREGLNTEAFF. In DNA, the CDR3 is TGTGCCAGCTCACGGCGCGAAGGTTTGAACACTGAAGCTTTCTTT. The variable domain in full, completed from reference TRBV18 and TRBJ1-1, reads NAGVMQNPRHLVRRRGQEARLRCSPMKGHSHVYWYRQLPEEGLKFMVYLQKENIIDESGMPKERFSAEFPKEGPSILRIQQVVRGDSAAYFCASSRREGLNTEAFFGQGTRLTVV.

The chain is built from TRBV5-1 and TRBJ2-6, with D possibly matching TRBD2 (5 bases). The germline CDR1 and CDR2 sequences are SGHRS and YFSETQ. V lost 4 bases and J lost 0, with 14 bases in between. The CDR3 contains 17 residues. The CDR3, as DNA: TGCGCCAGCAGCGGATCACGTGGGAGCTCTGGGGCCAACGTCCTGACTTTC. Its translation is CASSGSRGSSGANVLTF.

V and J are TRBV6-5 and TRBJ2-2, with 7 bases fitting TRBD1. The CDR3 consists of 18 residues. CDR1 is MNHEY and CDR2 is SVGAGI in the germline V gene. Trimming took 1 base from V and 6 from J; bases not matched to a gene: 14. This CDR3 is CASSYLRVDRAPAGELFF. In DNA, the CDR3 is TGTGCCAGCAGTTACTTAAGGGTAGACAGGGCCCCCGCCGGGGAGCTGTTTTTT.

This clonotype was picked up many times. The V gene is TRBV5-6, the J gene TRBJ2-5; tentatively, D is TRBD1 or TRBD2 (5 bases each). The V end lost 5 bases, the J end lost 2 bases, and 28 bases lay between the germline ends. Per germline, CDR1 SGHDT and CDR2 YYEEEE. The CDR3 runs 19 residues. The CDR3 sequence is CASRDPDILGTAGQETQYF. The CDR3 coding sequence is TGTGCCAGCAGGGATCCCGACATTTTAGGGACGGCCGGACAAGAGACCCAGTACTTC.

A few counts support this clonotype. The chain is built from TRBV7-9 and TRBJ2-4, with 11 positions matching TRBD1. The CDR3 consists of 16 residues. Germline CDR1 reads SEHNR; CDR2 reads FQNEAQ (reference sequence). J gave up 8 bases and V 5 bases, and 11 bases lay outside the gene matches. The CDR3 DNA reads TGTGCCAGCAGCCCCACCGGGGGACAGGGGGTGCACATTCAGTACTTC. As protein: CASSPTGGQGVHIQYF.

The CDR3 protein is CASRVLPDTQYF. The CDR3 DNA reads TGTGCCAGCAGGGTCCTCCCAGATACGCAGTATTTT. This rearrangement joins TRBV28 to TRBJ2-3; D gene uncertain. The V and J ends lost 6 bases and 4 bases respectively, with 8 bases between them. In germline, CDR1 is MDHEN, CDR2 SYDVKM. This CDR3 has 12 residues.

This clonotype was seen ten or more times. The chain joins TRBV29-1 to TRBJ2-7; a possible D gene is TRBD1 (5 bases). Deletions cut 2 bases from V and 5 bases from J, with 16 bases between. The CDR3 has 14 residues. Germline CDR1 and CDR2: SQVTM and ANQGSEA. The CDR3 DNA reads as TGCAGCGTTGAAAGAATGCAGGGAAGGAACGAGCAGTACTTC. Encoded protein: CSVERMQGRNEQYF.

This clonotype showed up many times. The V call is TRBV7-8, the J call TRBJ2-3; 12 positions match TRBD2. Germline CDR1 reads SGHVS; CDR2 reads FQNEAQ. CDR3 length: 20 residues. Trimming cost V 5 bases and J 1 base; bases outside gene matches: 16. The CDR3 protein is CASSAPTSGSNQVRTDTQYF. CDR3 nucleotides: TGTGCCAGCAGCGCCCCGACTAGCGGGAGTAATCAGGTCCGCACAGATACGCAGTATTTT. Full variable domain (outside the CDR3, taken from reference TRBV7-8 and TRBJ2-3): GAGVSQSPRYKVAKRGQDVALRCDPISGHVSLFWYQQALGQGPEFLTYFQNEAQLDKSGLPSDRFFAERPEGSVSTLKIQRTQQEDSAVYLCASSAPTSGSNQVRTDTQYFGPGTRLTVL.

This clonotype was seen ten or more times. The rearrangement links TRBV7-7 to TRBJ2-5, with 8 bases that match TRBD1. Germline V CDR1 and CDR2: SSHAT, FNYEAQ (reference sequence). CDR3 length: 19 residues. The V gene end was trimmed by 5 bases and the J gene end by 0 bases; junction bases not matched to a gene: 17. The CDR3 sequence is CASSHPGQGVGINQETQYF. The CDR3 nucleotides are TGTGCCAGCAGCCACCCAGGACAGGGTGTGGGGATAAACCAAGAGACCCAGTACTTC.

The chain carries TRBV6-5 and TRBJ1-1, with 8 bases lining up with TRBD1. CDR1 MNHEY and CDR2 SVGAGI come from the germline V gene. The CDR3 contains 15 residues. V shed 1 base and J 3 bases; nucleotides not matched to a gene: 4. Here the CDR3 DNA reads TGTGCCAGCAGTTACTGGACAGGGCGGGACACTGAAGCTTTCTTT. Protein sequence: CASSYWTGRDTEAFF.

The CDR3 nucleotides are TGTGCCAGCAGTGGGACAGGGGCATATGAAAAACTGTTTTTT. It yields the protein CASSGTGAYEKLFF. V and J are TRBV6-1 and TRBJ1-4, with 9 bases aligning to TRBD1. Germline loops: CDR1 MNHNS, CDR2 SASEGT. Trimming cost V 4 bases and J 6 bases; bases outside gene matches: 3. CDR3 length: 14 amino acids.